A selection of T cell receptor beta chains follows, all from one sample in a study of Tregs in tolerant kidney transplant recipients. Generated by immunoSEQ multiplex PCR, the TCRdb table keeps only in-frame clones and is missing some. The sample includes approximately 44,000 clones, around 95% seen only once; the top ten take approximately 0.41%. Their specific antigens are unknown. The sample comprised Tregs from blood cultured with allogeneic cells. The receptor set was obtained from a human donor in good health. Each CDR3 is given with its conserved first and last residue. A D gene is named only where the DNA matches it firmly. Size values are once, few and many counts, or a class for expanded clones, and some rows have none.

>TRBJ2-7|.|TRBV10-1|once
CASSDSYEQYF
TGCGCCAGCAGTGACTCCTACGAGCAGTACTTC
>TRBJ1-2|.|TRBV4-2|.
CASSRAQGPKANYGYTF
TGTGCCAGCAGCCGGGCACAAGGACCGAAAGCTAACTATGGCTACACCTTC
>TRBJ2-3|TRBD2|TRBV5-1|.
CASQVTPSGRLTDTQYF
TGCGCCAGCCAAGTTACCCCTAGCGGGAGGCTCACAGATACGCAGTATTTT
>TRBJ2-3|TRBD2|TRBV7-4|once
CATLLGVRLAGWPRSTDTQYF
TGTGCCACCCTACTTGGGGTTAGACTAGCGGGATGGCCTAGGAGCACAGATACGCAGTATTTT
>TRBJ1-1|TRBD1|TRBV5-1|.
CASRGQGGPYEAFF
TGCGCCAGCAGGGGACAGGGTGGGCCCTATGAAGCTTTCTTT
>TRBJ1-6|.|TRBV27|.
CASSLSRRNSPLHF
TGTGCCAGCAGTTTATCTCGGAGGAATTCACCCCTCCACTTT
>TRBJ1-2|.|TRBV19|.
CASSNTVGYTF
TGTGCCAGTAGTAATACGGTTGGCTACACCTTC
>TRBJ2-1|.|TRBV14|once
CASSQARQFEQFF
TGTGCCAGCAGCCAAGCACGGCAGTTTGAGCAGTTCTTC
>TRBJ2-7|TRBD1|TRBV6-5|.
CASSPRTGGYEQYF
TGTGCCAGCAGTCCCCGGACAGGGGGCTACGAGCAGTACTTC
>TRBJ1-2|TRBD1|TRBV4-1|.
CASSQDRRTGDYGYTF
TGCGCCAGCAGCCAAGATCGCCGGACAGGGGACTATGGCTACACCTTC
>TRBJ2-7|.|TRBV7-2|.
CASSLGDRGLYEQYF
TGTGCCAGCAGCTTAGGGGACCGCGGGCTCTACGAGCAGTACTTC
>TRBJ1-1|.|TRBV18|.
CASSARGTPAEAFF
TGTGCCAGCTCAGCGCGCGGGACACCAGCTGAAGCTTTCTTT
>TRBJ2-3|.|TRBV27|.
CASSLAGLSTDTQYF
TGTGCCAGCAGTTTAGCTGGACTAAGCACAGATACGCAGTATTTT
>TRBJ2-2|TRBD1|TRBV10-2|.
CASRKDRLNTGELFF
TGCGCCAGCAGAAAGGACAGGTTAAACACCGGGGAGCTGTTTTTT
>TRBJ2-2|TRBD2|TRBV11-2|.
CASSLEGLAGVTGELFF
TGTGCCAGCAGCTTAGAGGGGCTAGCGGGAGTAACCGGGGAGCTGTTTTTT
>TRBJ1-3|TRBD1|TRBV10-2|.
CASSIGTAGNTIYF
TGCGCCAGCAGTATTGGGACAGCTGGAAACACCATATATTTT
>TRBJ2-5|.|TRBV6-6|.
CASTGSETQYF
TGTGCCAGCACCGGGAGTGAGACCCAGTACTTC
>TRBJ1-1|.|TRBV29-1|.
CSAPKNTEAFF
TGCAGCGCCCCCAAGAACACTGAAGCTTTCTTT
>TRBJ2-1|.|TRBV5-6|.
CASSFRGAGYNEQFF
TGTGCCAGCAGCTTCAGGGGGGCGGGATACAATGAGCAGTTCTTC
>TRBJ2-5|.|TRBV5-4|once
CASSLADLIETQYF
TGTGCCAGCAGCTTGGCCGATCTCATCGAGACCCAGTACTTC
>TRBJ2-7|.|TRBV29-1|.
CSVGQATYEQYF
TGCAGCGTTGGACAGGCTACCTACGAGCAGTACTTC
>TRBJ1-2|.|TRBV19|.
CASSISVRSYGYTF
TGTGCCAGTAGTATATCCGTACGGAGCTATGGCTACACCTTC
>TRBJ2-1|.|TRBV5-6|.
CASSLRLSSYNEQFF
TGTGCCAGCAGCTTGCGCCTGAGCTCCTACAATGAGCAGTTCTTC
>TRBJ1-4|TRBD1|TRBV29-1|.
CSASAGTGGNRNEKLFF
TGCAGCGCCTCTGCCGGGACAGGGGGCAATAGGAATGAAAAACTGTTTTTT
>TRBJ1-1|.|TRBV9|.
CASSVGLMNTEAFF
TGTGCCAGCAGCGTAGGCCTTATGAACACTGAAGCTTTCTTT
>TRBJ1-1|.|TRBV4-1|.
CASSQGSLNTEAFF
TGCGCCAGCAGCCAAGGCTCCCTGAACACTGAAGCTTTCTTT
>TRBJ1-2|.|TRBV18|.
CASSPDLGGYTF
TGTGCCAGCTCACCCGACCTAGGTGGCTACACCTTC
>TRBJ1-1|.|TRBV5-1|.
CASSSQGMKDTEAFF
TGCGCCAGCAGCTCGCAGGGAATGAAGGACACTGAAGCTTTCTTT
>TRBJ2-3|.|TRBV7-2|.
CASKGTDTQYF
TGTGCCAGCAAGGGGACAGATACGCAGTATTTT
>TRBJ2-7|TRBD1|TRBV6-5|.
CASSYRTGKYEQYF
TGTGCCAGCAGTTACCGGACAGGGAAGTACGAGCAGTACTTC
>TRBJ2-3|TRBD2|TRBV30|.
CAWSVGRVWRDTQYF
TGTGCCTGGAGTGTAGGGAGGGTCTGGCGAGATACGCAGTATTTT
>TRBJ2-2|TRBD2|TRBV2|.
CASSVSSGRGTGELFF
TGTGCCAGCAGTGTCTCGAGCGGGAGAGGGACCGGGGAGCTGTTTTTT
>TRBJ2-5|.|TRBV5-1|.
CASRPGRGETQYF
TGCGCCAGCAGGCCTGGACGGGGAGAGACCCAGTACTTC
>TRBJ2-5|.|TRBV19|.
CASSMLPSVETQYF
TGTGCCAGTAGTATGCTTCCTAGCGTCGAGACCCAGTACTTC
>TRBJ1-1|TRBD1|TRBV11-1|.
CASSTQRRDRDRAAEAFF
TGTGCCAGCAGCACCCAAAGAAGAGACCGGGACAGAGCGGCTGAAGCTTTCTTT
>TRBJ1-1|.|TRBV5-1|.
CASSPQINTEAFF
TGCGCCAGCAGCCCACAGATAAACACTGAAGCTTTCTTT
>TRBJ2-1|TRBD2|TRBV5-1|.
CASSLPSGRPGDEQFF
TGCGCCAGCAGCTTGCCTAGCGGGAGACCCGGGGATGAGCAGTTCTTC
>TRBJ1-1|.|TRBV18|.
CASSPLQINTEAFF
TGTGCCAGCTCACCACTACAGATCAACACTGAAGCTTTCTTT
>TRBJ2-1|.|TRBV6-1|once
CASSEAHVLPYNEQFF
TGTGCCAGCAGTGAAGCGCACGTCCTACCCTACAATGAGCAGTTCTTC
>TRBJ2-7|TRBD1|TRBV27|.
CASSLDRRLYEQYF
TGTGCCAGCAGTTTGGACAGGCGCCTCTACGAGCAGTACTTC
>TRBJ2-6|.|TRBV19|.
CASSIWVSSSGANVLTF
TGTGCCAGTAGTATCTGGGTATCCTCCTCTGGGGCCAACGTCCTGACTTTC
>TRBJ2-1|TRBD2|TRBV6-1|once
CASSRLAGGISEQFF
TGTGCCAGCAGCCGACTAGCGGGGGGGATTTCTGAGCAGTTCTTC
>TRBJ1-6|.|TRBV11-1|.
CASSFRARGSSYNSPLHF
TGTGCCAGCAGCTTCCGGGCCAGGGGAAGCTCCTATAATTCACCCCTCCACTTT
>TRBJ2-7|TRBD2|TRBV7-6|.
CASIWRPGGHEQYF
TGTGCCAGCATATGGAGGCCGGGGGGACACGAGCAGTACTTC
>TRBJ1-6|.|TRBV16|.
CASSSRAYNSPLHF
TGTGCCAGCAGCTCACGCGCGTATAATTCACCCCTCCACTTT
>TRBJ1-3|.|TRBV29-1|.
CSVDVGNTIYF
TGCAGCGTTGACGTGGGAAACACCATATATTTT
>TRBJ2-3|.|TRBV11-3|.
CAPAPASSTDTQYF
TGTGCCCCAGCGCCGGCCTCTAGCACAGATACGCAGTATTTT
>TRBJ1-2|TRBD1|TRBV27|.
CASSNFPGQGNYGYTF
TGTGCCAGCAGTAATTTTCCGGGACAGGGAAACTATGGCTACACCTTC
>TRBJ1-5|.|TRBV6-5|.
CASSSDGGSNQPQHF
TGTGCCAGCAGTTCCGACGGAGGGAGCAATCAGCCCCAGCATTTT
>TRBJ1-1|TRBD1|TRBV5-1|.
CASSLVAGGRTEAFF
TGCGCCAGCAGCTTGGTTGCAGGGGGCAGGACTGAAGCTTTCTTT
>TRBJ2-3|.|TRBV5-1|.
CASSFGGTPHTDTQYF
TGCGCCAGCAGCTTTGGAGGGACTCCCCACACAGATACGCAGTATTTT